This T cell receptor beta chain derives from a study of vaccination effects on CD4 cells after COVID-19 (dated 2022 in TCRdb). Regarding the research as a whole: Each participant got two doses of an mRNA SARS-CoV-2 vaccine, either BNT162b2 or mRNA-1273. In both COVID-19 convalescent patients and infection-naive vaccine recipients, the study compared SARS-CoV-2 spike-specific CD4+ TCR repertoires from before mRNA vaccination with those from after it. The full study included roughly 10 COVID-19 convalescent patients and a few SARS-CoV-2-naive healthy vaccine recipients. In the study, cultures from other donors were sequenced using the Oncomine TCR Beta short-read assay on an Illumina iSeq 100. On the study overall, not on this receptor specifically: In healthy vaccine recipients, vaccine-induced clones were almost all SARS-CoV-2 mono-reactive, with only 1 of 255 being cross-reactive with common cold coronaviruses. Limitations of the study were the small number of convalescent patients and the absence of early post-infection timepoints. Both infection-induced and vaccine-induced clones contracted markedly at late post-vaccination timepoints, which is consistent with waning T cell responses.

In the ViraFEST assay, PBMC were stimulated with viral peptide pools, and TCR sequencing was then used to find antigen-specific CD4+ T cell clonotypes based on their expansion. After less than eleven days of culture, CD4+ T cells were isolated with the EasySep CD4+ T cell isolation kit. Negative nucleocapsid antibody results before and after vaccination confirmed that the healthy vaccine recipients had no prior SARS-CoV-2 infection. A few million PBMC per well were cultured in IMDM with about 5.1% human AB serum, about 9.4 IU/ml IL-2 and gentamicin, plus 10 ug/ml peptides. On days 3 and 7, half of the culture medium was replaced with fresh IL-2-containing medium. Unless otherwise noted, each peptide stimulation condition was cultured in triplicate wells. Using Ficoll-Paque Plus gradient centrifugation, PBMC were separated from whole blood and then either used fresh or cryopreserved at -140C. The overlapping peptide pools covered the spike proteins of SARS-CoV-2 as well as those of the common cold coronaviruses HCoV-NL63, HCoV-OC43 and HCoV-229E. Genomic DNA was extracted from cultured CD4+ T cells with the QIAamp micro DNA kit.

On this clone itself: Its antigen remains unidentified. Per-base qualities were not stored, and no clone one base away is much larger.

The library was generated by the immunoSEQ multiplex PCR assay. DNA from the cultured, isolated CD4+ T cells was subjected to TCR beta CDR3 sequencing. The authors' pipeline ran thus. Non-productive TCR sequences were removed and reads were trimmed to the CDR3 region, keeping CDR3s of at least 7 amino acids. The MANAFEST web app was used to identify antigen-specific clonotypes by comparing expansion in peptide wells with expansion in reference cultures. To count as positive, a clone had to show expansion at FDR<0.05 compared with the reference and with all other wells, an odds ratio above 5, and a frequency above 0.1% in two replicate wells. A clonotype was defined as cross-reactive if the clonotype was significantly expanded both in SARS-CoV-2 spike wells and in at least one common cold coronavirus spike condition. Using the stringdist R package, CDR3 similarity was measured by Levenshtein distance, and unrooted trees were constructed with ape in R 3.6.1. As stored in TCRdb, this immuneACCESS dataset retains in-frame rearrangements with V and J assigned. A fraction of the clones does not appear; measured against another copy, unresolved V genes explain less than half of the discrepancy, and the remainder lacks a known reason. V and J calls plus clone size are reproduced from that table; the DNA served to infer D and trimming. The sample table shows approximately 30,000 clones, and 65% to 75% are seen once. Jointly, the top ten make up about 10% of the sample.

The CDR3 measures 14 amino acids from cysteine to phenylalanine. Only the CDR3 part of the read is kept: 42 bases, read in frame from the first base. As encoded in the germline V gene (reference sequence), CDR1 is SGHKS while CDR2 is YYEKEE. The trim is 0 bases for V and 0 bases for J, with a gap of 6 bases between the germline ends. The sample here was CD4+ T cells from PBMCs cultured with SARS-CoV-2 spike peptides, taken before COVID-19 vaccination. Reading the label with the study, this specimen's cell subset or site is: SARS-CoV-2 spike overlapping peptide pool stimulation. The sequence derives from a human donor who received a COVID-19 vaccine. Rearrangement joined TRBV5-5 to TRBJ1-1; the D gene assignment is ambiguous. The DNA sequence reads TGTGCCAGCAGCTTGGAAGTGCTGAACACTGAAGCTTTCTTT. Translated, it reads CASSLEVLNTEAFF.